The subject of this entry is one TCR beta chain. The time point was: pretreatment peripheral blood. Individual patients had between 1 and 8 samples, taken pretreatment and on-treatment. Profiled with immunoSEQ multiplex PCR; TCRdb holds only in-frame clones, not every one. The table lists over 30,000 clones, over 70% of them singletons. These data originate in a study of PD-L1 blockade in urothelial cancer. For the study at large: When patients started atezolizumab at some point between 2013 and 2014, it was given at 1,200 mg intravenously every 3 weeks. Blood-derived samples held a median approximately 140,000 T cells. Analyses used blood from 3 weeks (second dose) and 6 weeks after treatment start.

Germline CDR1 reads SGHRS; CDR2 reads YFSETQ. This CDR3 has 14 residues. V was shortened by 3 bases and J by 5 bases, with 14 bases between the two germline ends. The sequence derives from a man in his 60s with urothelial cancer. Here the sequenced sample was PBMCs, taken around atezolizumab (anti-PD-L1) treatment. This chain links TRBV5-1 with TRBJ1-2; D may be TRBD1 (6 bases). CDR3 region: CASSSNTQGYGYTF. The CDR3 DNA reads TGCGCCAGCAGCTCGAATACCCAGGGGTATGGCTACACCTTC. Complete variable domain (other parts from reference TRBV5-1 and TRBJ1-2): KAGVTQTPRYLIKTRGQQVTLSCSPISGHRSVSWYQQTPGQGLQFLFEYFSETQRNKGNFPGRFSGRQFSNSRSEMNVSTLELGDSALYLCASSSNTQGYGYTFGSGTRLTVV.